The entry that follows covers one T cell receptor (beta chain) sequence. Its antigen is not identified. The data derive from a study of neoadjuvant nivolumab and ipilimumab in lung cancer. Overall study context: The combination arm added day-1 ipilimumab 1 mg/kg to nivolumab 3 mg/kg on days 1, 15, 29.

Study conclusions and caveats: Pretherapy blood TCR richness correlated positively with resected tumor richness. From pretherapy to surgery, tumor richness and clonality rose with dual therapy. Resected tumors had greater TCR richness and clonality than uninvolved lung.

V lost 1 base and J lost 9, with 13 bases in between. This CDR3 spans 14 amino acids. In germline, CDR1 is MGHDK, CDR2 SYGVNS. TCRdb's table, derived via immunoSEQ multiplex PCR, lists solely in-frame clones and lacks some. The table lists about 26,000 clones, approximately 80% of them singletons. This specimen was peripheral blood, taken before neoadjuvant nivolumab, alone or with ipilimumab. This TCR was sampled from an adult with non-small cell lung cancer. The V and J genes are TRBV25-1 and TRBJ1-3; D uncertain. The CDR3 DNA reads as TGTGCCAGCAGTGAATTCGTAAAGGGAGGCACCATATATTTT. Translating gives CASSEFVKGGTIYF.